This T cell receptor (beta chain) was identified during a study of blood T cell repertoires in COVID-19. Looking at the study overall: Specimens from acute and convalescent COVID-19 originated in the United States, Italy and Spain.

The trim removed 0 bases at V and 3 bases at J, leaving 14 bases unmatched. This CDR3 contains 19 residues. Per germline, CDR1 MRHNA and CDR2 SNTAGT. Here immunoSEQ multiplex PCR was the method, and the copy in TCRdb shows in-frame clones only, minus some. The data contain fewer than 350,000 clones, around 86% of them seen just once; the ten biggest clones take up around 4.2%. Recruits, aged about 18 to 90 years, lived in 24 US areas. This clone was picked up one time. This clonotype was obtained from a woman aged 40 to 55 with acute COVID-19. Sequencing was carried out using PBMCs or T cells enriched from blood (not recorded which). The chain recombines TRBV6-4 with TRBJ2-5; 9 bases agree with TRBD1. DNA of the CDR3: TGTGCCAGCAGTGACTCGAACGTGGGGCACAGGGGGCCTGAAGAGACCCAGTACTTC. This gives the protein CASSDSNVGHRGPEETQYF.